Described below is a single T cell receptor (beta chain) sequence and its context. Its antigen is not yet known. Base qualities are missing; no much larger clone stands one base away. The CDR3 spans 17 residues, from the cysteine through the phenylalanine. Only the CDR3 portion is preserved as DNA: 51 bases, with reading frame beginning at the first base. Relative to germline, V is 4 bases shorter and J is 0 bases shorter, with 17 bases between their ends. CDR1 and CDR2 (MGHRA, YSYEKL) derive from the germline V gene. This sample was included in a study of T-cell memory formation after mild COVID-19 (dated by TCRdb to the early 2020s). Background on the whole study: TCR sequence clusters from the two donors were largely donor specific. Longitudinal TCRalpha and TCRbeta repertoire sequencing tracked T-cell clones expanding and contracting after mild COVID-19 in two donors. Two young, previously healthy adult volunteers, one female and one male, were included in the cohort. Here is what the overall study found, with its caveats: Some responding clones were found in pre-infection memory, which suggests that pre-existing cross-reactive memory T cells took part in the SARS-CoV-2 response. SARS-CoV-2 specificity of the second-wave clones peaking on day 37 was not confirmed. Contracting CD4+ clones were located mainly in the CM and EM memory subsets, whereas CD8+ clones were found to be enriched in EMRA. Balanced CD4/CD8 phenotypes were observed for clones contracting from day 15 to 85, whereas a bias towards CD4+ was observed for a second wave of clones expanding from day 15 to 37. The study covered only a couple of mild cases, and larger cohorts including severe cases with pre-infection samples were considered necessary.

Ficoll-Paque density gradient centrifugation was used to isolate PBMCs. Data came from an Illumina NovaSeq 6000. TCRalpha and TCRbeta cDNA libraries were built by 5'RACE with constant-segment primers, adding sample barcodes and unique molecular identifiers. Trizol reagent was used to extract RNA from every sample. The libraries were amplified in two PCR steps, and the second step added a second sample barcode and Illumina TruSeq adapters. Libraries were sequenced on an Illumina NovaSeq with 2 x 150 bp paired-end reads. The authors' pipeline ran thus. Demultiplexing of reads and collapsing into UMI-guided consensus sequences were performed with migec v1.2.7. Using mixcr v2.1.11, the UMI consensuses were aligned to TRA and TRB V and J templates and assembled into clonotypes. A clonotype was counted as expanded or contracted only if both edgeR and NoisET called the change significant, with noise models trained on biological replicates. edgeR calls used a false discovery rate-adjusted p below 0.01 and a log2 fold-change threshold of 1. As an exploratory analysis of dynamics, max-normalized trajectories of the 1000 most abundant clonotypes were examined with PCA combined with hierarchical clustering. Each responding clone was given a CD4 or CD8 phenotype based on the CD4+ and CD8+ repertoires, which had been sequenced separately. The raw public data were reprocessed by TCRdb itself: fastp quality trimming at Q25, MiXCR clonotype calling, in-frame beta chains only. Rows with a matching CDR3 protein are joined into one entry that keeps the most common DNA and genes. TCRdb's processing, not the authors', yielded these V and J calls. This sample is represented by 350,000 or so distinct CDR3 sequences; under 25% of them were singletons. Around 12% of the sample rests with the top ten.

Here the chain combines TRBV4-1 and TRBJ2-3; no D gene call is confident. The TCR sequence derives from an adult woman who had mild COVID-19 (a few samples of this study predate the infection). The sample titles of this study are shuffled in the database, so cell type and time point are left out; the donor was told from shared clones. Sequenced sample: PBMCs or a T cell subset sorted from them (not recorded which). For the CDR3, the sequence is CASSRSRGPISTDTQYF. In nucleotides, the sequence is TGCGCCAGCAGCCGATCCCGAGGCCCCATTAGCACAGATACGCAGTATTTT.